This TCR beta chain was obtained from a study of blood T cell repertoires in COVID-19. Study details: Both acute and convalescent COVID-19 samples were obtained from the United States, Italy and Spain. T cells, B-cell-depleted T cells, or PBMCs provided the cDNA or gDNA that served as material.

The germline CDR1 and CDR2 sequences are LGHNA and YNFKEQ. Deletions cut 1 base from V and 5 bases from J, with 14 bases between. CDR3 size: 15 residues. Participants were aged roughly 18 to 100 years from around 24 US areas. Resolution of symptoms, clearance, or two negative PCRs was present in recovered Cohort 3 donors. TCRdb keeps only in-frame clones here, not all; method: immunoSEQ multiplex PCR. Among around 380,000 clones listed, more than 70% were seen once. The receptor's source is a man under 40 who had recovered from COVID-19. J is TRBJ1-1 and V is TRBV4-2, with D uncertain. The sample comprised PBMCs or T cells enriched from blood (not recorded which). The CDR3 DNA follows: TGTGCCAGCAGCCAAGCTGGCGGGATTCGGACTGAAGCTTTCTTT. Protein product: CASSQAGGIRTEAFF.